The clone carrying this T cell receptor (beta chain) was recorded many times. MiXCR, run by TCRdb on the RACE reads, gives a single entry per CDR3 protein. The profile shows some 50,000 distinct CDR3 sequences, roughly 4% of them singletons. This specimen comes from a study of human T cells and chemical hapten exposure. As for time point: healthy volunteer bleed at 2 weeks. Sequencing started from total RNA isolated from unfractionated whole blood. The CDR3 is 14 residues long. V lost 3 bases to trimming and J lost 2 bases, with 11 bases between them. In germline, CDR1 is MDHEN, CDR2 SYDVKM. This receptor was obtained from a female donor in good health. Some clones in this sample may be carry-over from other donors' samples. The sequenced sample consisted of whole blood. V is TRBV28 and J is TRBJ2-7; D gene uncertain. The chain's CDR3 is CASSLAENPYEQYF. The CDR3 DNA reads TGTGCCAGCAGTTTGGCAGAGAATCCCTACGAGCAGTACTTC.